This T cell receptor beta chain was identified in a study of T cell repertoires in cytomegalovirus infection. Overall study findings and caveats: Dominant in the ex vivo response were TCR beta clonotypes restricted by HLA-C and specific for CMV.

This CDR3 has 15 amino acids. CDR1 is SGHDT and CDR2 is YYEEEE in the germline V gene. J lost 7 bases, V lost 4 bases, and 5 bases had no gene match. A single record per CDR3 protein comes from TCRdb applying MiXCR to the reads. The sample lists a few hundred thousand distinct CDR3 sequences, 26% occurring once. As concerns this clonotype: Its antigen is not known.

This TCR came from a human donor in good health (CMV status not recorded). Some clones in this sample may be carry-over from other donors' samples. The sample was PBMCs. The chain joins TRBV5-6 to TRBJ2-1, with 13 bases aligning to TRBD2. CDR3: CASSRTSGSANEQFF. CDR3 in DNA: TGTGCCAGCAGCCGGACTAGCGGGAGTGCGAATGAGCAGTTCTTC.